This section outlines one T cell receptor beta chain sequence together with its context. This entry is derived from a study of T cells after yellow fever vaccination. There are 17 residues in the CDR3. CDR1 MDHEN and CDR2 SYDVKM come from the germline V gene. V was trimmed by 2 bases and J by 3 bases, leaving 14 bases between them. TCRdb re-called the 5' RACE reads with MiXCR, one entry per CDR3 protein. The sample has just under 600,000 distinct CDR3 sequences, roughly 14% seen once. Sample: PBMCs, taken on the day of the yellow fever booster vaccination. The TCR sequence derives from a man aged 25-45 years who received the YFV17D yellow fever vaccine. The rearrangement uses TRBV28 and TRBJ2-6, with a possible D match to TRBD2 (5 bases). CDR3 sequence: CASSLVASSNGANVLTF. CDR3 nucleotide sequence: TGTGCCAGCAGTTTAGTAGCGAGCTCTAATGGGGCCAACGTCCTGACTTTC. The complete variable domain, with remaining parts taken from reference TRBV28 and TRBJ2-6, reads DVKVTQSSRYLVKRTGEKVFLECVQDMDHENMFWYRQDPGLGLRLIYFSYDVKMKEKGDIPEGYSVSREKKERFSLILESASTNQTSMYLCASSLVASSNGANVLTFGAGSRLTVL.